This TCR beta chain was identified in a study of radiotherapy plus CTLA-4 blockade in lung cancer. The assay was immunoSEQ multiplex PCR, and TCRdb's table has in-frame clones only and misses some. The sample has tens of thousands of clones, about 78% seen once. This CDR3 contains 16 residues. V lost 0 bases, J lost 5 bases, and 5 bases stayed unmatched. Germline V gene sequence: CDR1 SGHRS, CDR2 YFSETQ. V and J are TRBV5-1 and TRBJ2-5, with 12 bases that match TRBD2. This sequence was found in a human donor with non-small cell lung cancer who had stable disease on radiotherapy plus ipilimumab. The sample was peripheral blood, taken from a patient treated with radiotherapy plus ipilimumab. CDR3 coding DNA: TGCGCCAGCAGCTTGGCAACTAGCGGGGGGACCGAGACCCAGTACTTC. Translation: CASSLATSGGTETQYF.